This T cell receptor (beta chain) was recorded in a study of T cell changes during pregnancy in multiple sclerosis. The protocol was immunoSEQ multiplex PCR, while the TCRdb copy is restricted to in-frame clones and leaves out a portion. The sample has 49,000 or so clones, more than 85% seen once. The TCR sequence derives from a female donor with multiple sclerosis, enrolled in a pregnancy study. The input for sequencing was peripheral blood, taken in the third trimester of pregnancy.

CDR3 loop: CASSLDLTYNEQFF. The DNA for the CDR3 is TGTGCCAGCAGCTTAGACCTAACGTACAATGAGCAGTTCTTC. V is TRBV7-9 and J is TRBJ2-1; D remains unclear. CDR3 length equals 14 residues. The germline gives CDR1 SEHNR, CDR2 FQNEAQ (reference sequence). Trimming left V 1 base short and J 4 bases short, with 8 bases between.